Listed below are T cell receptor beta chains from one sample, sequenced in a study of blood T cell repertoires in COVID-19. The data were produced by immunoSEQ multiplex PCR, yet TCRdb's version contains in-frame clones alone and is incomplete. The table lists over 150,000 clones, over 65% of them singletons. The sample taken for sequencing was peripheral blood. All receptors come from a man aged 55 to 69 with acute or convalescent COVID-19. Each CDR3 is given with its conserved first and last residue. A D gene is named only where the DNA matches it firmly. Clone size, where shown, is once, few, many, or a class for clones that have expanded.

>NA|TRBV30|15|TRBJ2-3|TRBD2
CAWSTSGGMGDTQYF
TGTGCCTGGAGTACTAGCGGGGGTATGGGAGATACGCAGTATTTT
>many|TRBV3-1/TRBV3-2|16|TRBJ1-4|NA
CASSQPIGGGREKLFF
TGTGCCAGCAGCCAGCCTATCGGGGGTGGCCGGGAAAAACTGTTTTTT
>NA|TRBV5-1|14|TRBJ1-4|NA
CASSILPDSEKLFF
TGCGCCAGCAGCATACTACCCGATAGTGAAAAACTGTTTTTT
>once|TRBV11-2|15|TRBJ1-5|TRBD1
CASSSSTGTNQPQHF
TGTGCCAGCAGCTCGTCGACAGGGACAAATCAGCCCCAGCATTTT
>NA|TRBV7-6|13|TRBJ2-5|TRBD1
CASSLTGDETQYF
TGTGCCAGCAGCCTTACAGGGGACGAGACCCAGTACTTC
>NA|TRBV4-1|17|TRBJ2-7|TRBD1
CASSQVGTGTGSYEQYF
TGCGCCAGCAGCCAAGTGGGGACCGGGACAGGTTCCTACGAGCAGTACTTC
>NA|TRBV6-2/TRBV6-3|16|TRBJ2-1|NA
CASSPRLQGTYNEQFF
TGTGCCAGCAGCCCCCGATTACAGGGAACTTACAATGAGCAGTTCTTC
>few|TRBV5-1|14|TRBJ1-1|NA
CASSTGGGEIGAFF
TGCGCCAGCAGCACGGGAGGGGGAGAGATTGGAGCTTTCTTT
>few|TRBV24-1|13|TRBJ2-7|NA
CATSGKSGAEQYF
TGTGCCACCAGTGGAAAGAGTGGGGCCGAGCAGTACTTC
>NA|TRBV9|17|TRBJ2-1|TRBD2
CASSVVGGGAIGNEQFF
TGTGCCAGCAGCGTAGTTGGCGGGGGGGCTATAGGAAATGAGCAGTTCTTC
>NA|TRBV9|16|TRBJ2-3|TRBD2
CASSDTSGGAPDTQYF
TGTGCCAGCAGCGATACTAGCGGGGGGGCCCCAGATACGCAGTATTTT
>NA|TRBV9|16|TRBJ1-1|NA
CASSAGTGGPNTEAFF
TGTGCCAGCAGCGCGGGGACGGGAGGGCCCAACACTGAAGCTTTCTTT
>NA|TRBV6-5|13|TRBJ2-5|NA
CASTTTGFETQYF
TGTGCCAGCACTACGACAGGATTCGAGACCCAGTACTTC
>NA|TRBV3-1/TRBV3-2|16|TRBJ2-1|TRBD2
CASSHPTSGGYNEQFF
TGTGCCAGCAGCCATCCGACTAGCGGGGGGTACAATGAGCAGTTCTTC
>few|TRBV19|17|TRBJ1-2|TRBD1
CASSTLLGQGHLYGYTF
TGTGCCAGTAGTACCCTCCTGGGACAGGGACACCTCTATGGCTACACCTTC
>few|TRBV5-1|18|TRBJ2-3|TRBD2
CASSSGLAGGPGTDTQYF
TGCGCCAGCAGCTCCGGACTAGCGGGGGGGCCTGGCACAGATACGCAGTATTTT
>NA|TRBV9|16|TRBJ1-1|NA
CASSDSNRVASTEAFF
TGTGCCAGCAGCGATTCCAACAGGGTTGCGAGCACTGAAGCTTTCTTT
>NA|TRBV3-1/TRBV3-2|14|TRBJ2-2|NA
CASSQGSIGGELFF
TGTGCCAGCAGCCAAGGGAGTATTGGCGGGGAGCTGTTTTTT
>NA|TRBV3-1/TRBV3-2|15|TRBJ1-6|NA
CASSQQRLGNSPLHF
TGTGCCAGCAGCCAACAGCGGCTGGGAAATTCACCCCTCCACTTT
>NA|TRBV5-5|14|TRBJ1-1|NA
CASSLLDRTTEAFF
TGTGCCAGCAGCTTACTCGACAGAACCACTGAAGCTTTCTTT
>NA|TRBV11-2|13|TRBJ2-7|NA
CASSLGQYYEQYF
TGTGCCAGCAGCTTAGGGCAGTATTACGAGCAGTACTTC
>NA|TRBV5-8|13|TRBJ1-1|NA
CASSFLLNTEAFF
TGTGCCAGCAGCTTCCTCTTGAACACTGAAGCTTTCTTT
>NA|TRBV9|15|TRBJ2-3|NA
CASSVAGGGADTQYF
TGTGCCAGCAGCGTAGCGGGGGGCGGGGCAGATACGCAGTATTTT
>few|TRBV27|15|TRBJ1-4|NA
CASSPLTEPNEKLFF
TGTGCCAGCAGTCCCCTGACGGAGCCAAATGAAAAACTGTTTTTT
>NA|TRBV7-2|17|TRBJ2-5|TRBD2
CASSFPLAGGGGETQYF
TGTGCCAGCAGCTTCCCACTAGCGGGGGGGGGAGGAGAGACCCAGTACTTC
>NA|TRBV7-2|14|TRBJ1-1|NA
CASSFTGYNTEAFF
TGTGCCAGCAGCTTTACAGGGTACAACACTGAAGCTTTCTTT
>NA|TRBV29-1|13|TRBJ2-5|TRBD1
CSARQGAGETQYF
TGCAGCGCTCGACAGGGGGCGGGAGAGACCCAGTACTTC
>NA|TRBV18|15|TRBJ2-7|TRBD1
CASSPTGGVGHEQYF
TGTGCCAGCTCACCTACAGGGGGCGTAGGGCACGAGCAGTACTTC
>NA|TRBV5-1|16|TRBJ1-6|NA
CASSLVLAGRNSPLHF
TGCGCCAGCAGCTTGGTTCTTGCAGGCCGGAATTCACCCCTCCACTTT
>once|TRBV7-8|15|TRBJ2-3|NA
CASSLGGVVTDTQYF
TGTGCCAGCAGCTTAGGGGGGGTTGTAACAGATACGCAGTATTTT
>few|TRBV4-1|15|TRBJ1-4|NA
CASSQDGARREKLFF
TGCGCCAGCAGCCAAGATGGCGCCCGGAGAGAAAAACTGTTTTTT
>NA|TRBV6-5|15|TRBJ1-1|NA
CASSYPGEGGTEAFF
TGTGCCAGCAGTTACCCTGGGGAGGGAGGCACTGAAGCTTTCTTT
>NA|TRBV4-1|16|TRBJ1-5|TRBD1
CASSQPGTGPRQPQHF
TGCGCCAGCAGCCAACCCGGGACAGGGCCACGTCAGCCCCAGCATTTT
>NA|TRBV5-6|14|TRBJ1-3|NA
CASSRTGPGNTIYF
TGTGCCAGCAGCCGAACAGGGCCCGGAAACACCATATATTTT
>NA|TRBV11-3|15|TRBJ1-3|TRBD1
CASSDGTVSGNTIYF
TGTGCCAGCAGCGACGGGACAGTATCTGGAAACACCATATATTTT
>NA|TRBV4-1|12|TRBJ1-1|NA
CASSPREGQAFF
TGCGCCAGCAGCCCCAGGGAGGGGCAAGCTTTCTTT
>NA|TRBV3-1/TRBV3-2|16|TRBJ2-7|NA
CASSPYSRTSSYEQYF
TGTGCCAGCAGCCCCTACAGCAGAACGAGCTCCTACGAGCAGTACTTC
>NA|TRBV5-4|15|TRBJ1-3|TRBD1
CASSLGQGVGNTIYF
TGTGCCAGCAGCTTGGGACAGGGGGTCGGAAACACCATATATTTT
>NA|TRBV11-3|15|TRBJ2-1|TRBD2
CASSEAGGGYNEQFF
TGTGCCAGCAGCGAGGCGGGGGGAGGCTACAATGAGCAGTTCTTC
>NA|TRBV6-5|14|TRBJ1-1|TRBD1
CASNPQGAGTEAFF
TGTGCCAGCAACCCACAGGGGGCCGGAACTGAAGCTTTCTTT
>NA|TRBV9|15|TRBJ2-3|TRBD2
CASSRGASGTDTQYF
TGTGCCAGCTCAAGGGGGGCTAGCGGGACAGATACGCAGTATTTT
>once|TRBV6-5|13|TRBJ1-2|TRBD1
CASSRGQLFDYTF
TGTGCCAGCAGCCGGGGACAGCTCTTTGACTACACCTTC
>NA|TRBV5-1|12|TRBJ2-7|NA
CASSPIGREQYF
TGCGCCAGCAGCCCGATCGGGAGAGAACAGTACTTC
>NA|TRBV19|14|TRBJ1-3|NA
CATSKSTPGNTIYF
TGTGCCACCTCGAAATCTACGCCTGGAAACACCATATATTTT
>NA|TRBV12-5|14|TRBJ2-7|NA
CASGPSGTIGEQYF
TGTGCTAGTGGTCCTTCCGGGACAATCGGCGAGCAGTACTTC
>few|TRBV29-1|12|TRBJ2-1|NA
CSVEDNYNEQFF
TGCAGCGTTGAAGACAATTACAATGAGCAGTTCTTC
>NA|TRBV14|16|TRBJ2-5|TRBD2
CASSVRASGGIETQYF
TGTGCCAGCAGCGTCCGGGCTAGCGGGGGGATAGAGACCCAGTACTTC
>NA|TRBV11-2|16|TRBJ2-1|TRBD1
CASSSTGLGSYNEQFF
TGTGCCAGCAGCTCGACAGGGCTTGGGTCCTACAATGAGCAGTTCTTC
>NA|TRBV12-3/TRBV12-4|13|TRBJ2-1|NA
CASSLNRWNEQFF
TGTGCCAGCAGTTTAAATCGGTGGAATGAGCAGTTCTTC
>NA|TRBV6-5|15|TRBJ2-5|TRBD2
CASSYSPGGSETQYF
TGTGCCAGCAGTTACTCTCCCGGGGGGTCAGAGACCCAGTACTTC
>once|TRBV7-2|15|TRBJ2-7|TRBD2
CASSLASGGAYEQYF
TGTGCCAGCAGCTTGGCTAGCGGGGGGGCCTACGAGCAGTACTTC
>NA|TRBV9|14|TRBJ2-6|NA
CASSPRPGANVLTF
TGTGCCAGCAGCCCTCGTCCTGGGGCCAACGTCCTGACTTTC
>NA|TRBV7-8|14|TRBJ2-7|NA
CASSITDISYEQYF
TGTGCCAGCAGCATAACTGACATCTCCTACGAGCAGTACTTC
>NA|TRBV5-8|15|TRBJ2-1|NA
CASSTAGLGHNEQFF
TGTGCCAGCAGCACAGCGGGTCTGGGACACAATGAGCAGTTCTTC
>NA|TRBV7-3|16|TRBJ2-1|TRBD1
CASSSKDRVGYNEQFF
TGTGCCAGCAGCTCGAAGGACAGGGTGGGGTACAATGAGCAGTTCTTC